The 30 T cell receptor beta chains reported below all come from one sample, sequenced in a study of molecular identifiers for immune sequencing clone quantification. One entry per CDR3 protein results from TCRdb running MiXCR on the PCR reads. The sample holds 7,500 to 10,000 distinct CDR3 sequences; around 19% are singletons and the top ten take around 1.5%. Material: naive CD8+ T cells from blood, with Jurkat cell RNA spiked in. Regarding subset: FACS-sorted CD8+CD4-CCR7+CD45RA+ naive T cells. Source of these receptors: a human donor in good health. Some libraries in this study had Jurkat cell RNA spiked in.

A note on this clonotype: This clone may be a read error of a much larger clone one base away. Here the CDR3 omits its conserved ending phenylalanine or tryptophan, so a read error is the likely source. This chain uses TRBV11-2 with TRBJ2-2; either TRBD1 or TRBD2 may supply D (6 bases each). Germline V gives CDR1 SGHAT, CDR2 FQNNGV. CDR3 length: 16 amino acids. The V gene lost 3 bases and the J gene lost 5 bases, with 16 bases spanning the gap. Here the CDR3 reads CASSFPSARGTGELFV. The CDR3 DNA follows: TGTGCCAGCAGCTTTCCTAGCGCCAGGGGAACCGGGGAGCTGTTTGTT.

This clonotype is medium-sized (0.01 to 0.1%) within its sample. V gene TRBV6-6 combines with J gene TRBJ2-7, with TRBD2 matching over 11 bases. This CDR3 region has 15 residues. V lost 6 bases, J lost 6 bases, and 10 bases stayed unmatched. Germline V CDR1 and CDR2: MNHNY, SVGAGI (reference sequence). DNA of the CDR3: TGTGCCAGCAGCGACGATCTAGCGGGAGGATTCGAGCAGTACTTC. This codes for CASSDDLAGGFEQYF.

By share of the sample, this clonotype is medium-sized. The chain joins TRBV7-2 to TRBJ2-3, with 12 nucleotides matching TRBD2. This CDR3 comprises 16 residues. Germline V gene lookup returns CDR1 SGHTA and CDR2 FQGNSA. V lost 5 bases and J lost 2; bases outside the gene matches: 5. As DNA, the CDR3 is TGTGCCAGCAGCCCACTAGCGGGGGGACCCACAGATACGCAGTATTTT. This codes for CASSPLAGGPTDTQYF. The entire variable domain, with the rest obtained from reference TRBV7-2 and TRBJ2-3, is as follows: GAGVSQSPSNKVTEKGKDVELRCDPISGHTALYWYRQSLGQGLEFLIYFQGNSAPDKSGLPSDRFSAERTGGSVSTLTIQRTQQEDSAVYLCASSPLAGGPTDTQYFGPGTRLTVL.

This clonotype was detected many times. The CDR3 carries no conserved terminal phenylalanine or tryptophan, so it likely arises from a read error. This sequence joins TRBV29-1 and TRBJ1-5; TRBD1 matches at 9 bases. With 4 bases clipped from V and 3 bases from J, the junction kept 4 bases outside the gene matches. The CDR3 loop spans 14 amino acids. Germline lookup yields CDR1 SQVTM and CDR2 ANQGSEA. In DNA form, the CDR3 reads TGCAGCGTTGCTGGACAGGGGATCAATCAGCCCCAGCATCTT. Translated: CSVAGQGINQPQHL.

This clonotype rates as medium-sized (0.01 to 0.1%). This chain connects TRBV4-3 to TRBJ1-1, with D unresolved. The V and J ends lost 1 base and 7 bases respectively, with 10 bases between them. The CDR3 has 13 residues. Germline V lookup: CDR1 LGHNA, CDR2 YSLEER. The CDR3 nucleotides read TGCGCCAGCAGCCAAGTGGTAACCAATGAAGCTTTCTTT. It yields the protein CASSQVVTNEAFF.

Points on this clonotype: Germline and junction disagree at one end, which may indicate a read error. The CDR3 spells CASSLDLTPLAEQETQDF. The CDR3, as DNA: TGTGCCAGCAGCTTGGATTTGACCCCACTAGCTGAACAAGAGACCCAGGACTTC. The genes are TRBV7-6 and TRBJ2-5; D is perhaps TRBD2 (6 bases). The CDR3 is made up of 18 amino acids. CDR1 and CDR2 (germline): SGHVS, FNYEAQ.

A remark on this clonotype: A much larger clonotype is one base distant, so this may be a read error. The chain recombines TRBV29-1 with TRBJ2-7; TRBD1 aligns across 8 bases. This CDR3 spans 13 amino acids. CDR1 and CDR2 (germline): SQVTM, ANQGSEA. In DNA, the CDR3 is TGCAGCGTTACCGGGACAGGTTCCTACGAGCAGCACTTC. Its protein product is CSVTGTGSYEQHF.

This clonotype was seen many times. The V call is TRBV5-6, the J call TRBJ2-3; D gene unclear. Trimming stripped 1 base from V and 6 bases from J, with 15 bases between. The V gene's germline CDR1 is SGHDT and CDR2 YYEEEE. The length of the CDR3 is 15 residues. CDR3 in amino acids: CASSLRRQRGDTQYF. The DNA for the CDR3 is TGTGCCAGCAGCTTGCGCCGGCAGAGAGGTGATACGCAGTATTTT. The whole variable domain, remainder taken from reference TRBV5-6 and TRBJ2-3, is DAGVTQSPTHLIKTRGQQVTLRCSPKSGHDTVSWYQQALGQGPQFIFQYYEEEERQRGNFPDRFSGHQFPNYSSELNVNALLLGDSALYLCASSLRRQRGDTQYFGPGTRLTVL.

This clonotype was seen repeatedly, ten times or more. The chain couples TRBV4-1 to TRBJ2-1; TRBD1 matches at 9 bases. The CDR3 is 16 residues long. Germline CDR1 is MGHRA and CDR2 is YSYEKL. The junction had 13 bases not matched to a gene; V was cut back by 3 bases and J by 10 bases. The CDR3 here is CASSQEPGQGIDEQFF. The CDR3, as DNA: TGCGCCAGCAGCCAGGAACCGGGACAGGGTATTGACGAGCAGTTCTTC.

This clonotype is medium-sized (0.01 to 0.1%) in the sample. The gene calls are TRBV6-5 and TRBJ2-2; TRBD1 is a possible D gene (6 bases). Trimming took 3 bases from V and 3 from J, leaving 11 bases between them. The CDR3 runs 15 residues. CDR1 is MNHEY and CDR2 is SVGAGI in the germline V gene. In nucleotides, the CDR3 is TGTGCCAGCAGTTATTCAGGGGCGGACACCGGGGAGCTGTTTTTT. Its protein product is CASSYSGADTGELFF.

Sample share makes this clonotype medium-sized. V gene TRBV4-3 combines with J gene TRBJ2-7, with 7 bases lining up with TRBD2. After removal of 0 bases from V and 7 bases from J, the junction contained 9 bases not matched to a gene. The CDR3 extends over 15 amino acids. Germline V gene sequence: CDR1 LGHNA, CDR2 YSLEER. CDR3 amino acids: CASSQDRDYRLEQYF. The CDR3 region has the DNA TGCGCCAGCAGCCAAGACCGGGACTACCGCCTGGAGCAGTACTTC.

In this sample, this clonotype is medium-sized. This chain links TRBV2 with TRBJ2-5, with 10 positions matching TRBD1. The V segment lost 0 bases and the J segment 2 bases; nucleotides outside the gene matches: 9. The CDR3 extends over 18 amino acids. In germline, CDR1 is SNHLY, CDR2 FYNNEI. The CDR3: CASSEALGTGVFQETQYF. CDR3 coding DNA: TGTGCCAGCAGTGAAGCGCTAGGGACAGGGGTTTTTCAAGAGACCCAGTACTTC.

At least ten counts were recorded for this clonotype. The chain's CDR3 is CSASGTESYGYTF. Written as DNA, the CDR3 is TGCAGTGCTAGTGGGACAGAGAGCTATGGCTACACCTTC. V gene TRBV20-1 combines with J gene TRBJ1-2; 7 bases agree with TRBD1. The CDR3 has 13 amino acids. Germline CDR1 reads DFQATT; CDR2 reads SNEGSKA (reference sequence). V lost 3 bases, J lost 4 bases, and 5 bases stayed unmatched.

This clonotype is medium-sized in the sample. CDR3 residues: CSAPTEAGELFF. The CDR3 DNA is TGCAGTGCCCCTACGGAGGCCGGGGAGCTGTTTTTT. The V gene is TRBV20-1, the J gene TRBJ2-2; the D gene is possibly TRBD2 (5 bases). CDR3 length equals 12 residues. Trimming took off 6 bases at V and 6 bases at J, with 11 bases between the two ends. Germline CDR1 and CDR2: DFQATT and SNEGSKA (reference sequence).

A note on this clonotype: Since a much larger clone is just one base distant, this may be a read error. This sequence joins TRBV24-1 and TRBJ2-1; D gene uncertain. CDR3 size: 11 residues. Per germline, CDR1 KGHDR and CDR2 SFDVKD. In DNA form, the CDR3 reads TGTGCCACCAGTGAGGCGAATGATCAGTTCTTC. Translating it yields CATSEANDQFF.

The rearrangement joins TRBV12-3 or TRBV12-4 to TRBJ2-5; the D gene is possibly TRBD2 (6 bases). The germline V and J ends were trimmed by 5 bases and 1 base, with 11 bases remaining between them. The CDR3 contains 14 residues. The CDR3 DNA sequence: TGTGCCAGCAGTCTCCCCGGGAGCCAAGAGACCCAGTACTTC. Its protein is CASSLPGSQETQYF.

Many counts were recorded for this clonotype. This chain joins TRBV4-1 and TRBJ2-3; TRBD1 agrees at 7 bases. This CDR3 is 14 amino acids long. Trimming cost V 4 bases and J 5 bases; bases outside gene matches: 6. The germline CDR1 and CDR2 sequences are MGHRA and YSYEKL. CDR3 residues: CASSPTGAGDTQYF. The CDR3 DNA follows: TGCGCCAGCAGCCCTACAGGGGCGGGAGATACGCAGTATTTT.

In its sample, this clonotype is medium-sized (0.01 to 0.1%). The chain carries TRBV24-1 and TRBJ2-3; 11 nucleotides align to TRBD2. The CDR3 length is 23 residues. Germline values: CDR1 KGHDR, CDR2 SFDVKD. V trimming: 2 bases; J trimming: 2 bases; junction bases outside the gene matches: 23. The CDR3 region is CATSDSTDPRTPLAGGPTDTQYF. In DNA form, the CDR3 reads TGTGCCACCAGTGATTCAACGGACCCCCGAACCCCTCTAGCGGGAGGACCCACAGATACGCAGTATTTT.

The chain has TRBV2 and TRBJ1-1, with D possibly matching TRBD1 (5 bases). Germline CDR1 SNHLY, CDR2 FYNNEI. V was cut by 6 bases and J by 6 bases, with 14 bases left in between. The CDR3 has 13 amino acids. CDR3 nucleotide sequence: TGTGCCAGCAGGGGGGTAAGTGGCCCTGAAGCTTTCTTT. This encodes CASRGVSGPEAFF.

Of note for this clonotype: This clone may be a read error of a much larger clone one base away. The chain's CDR3 is CASSLDGGRVGSEQFF. DNA for the CDR3: TGTGCCAGCAGCTTAGATGGCGGGAGGGTTGGCAGTGAGCAGTTCTTC. This chain joins TRBV13 and TRBJ2-1, with 9 bases fitting TRBD2. This CDR3 has 16 amino acids. With 1 base clipped from V and 9 bases from J, the junction kept 10 bases outside the gene matches. The germline gives CDR1 PRHDT, CDR2 FYEKMQ (reference sequence).

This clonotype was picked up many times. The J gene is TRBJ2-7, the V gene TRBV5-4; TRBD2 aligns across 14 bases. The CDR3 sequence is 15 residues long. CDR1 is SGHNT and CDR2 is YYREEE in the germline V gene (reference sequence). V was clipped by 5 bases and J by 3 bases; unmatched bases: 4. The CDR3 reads CASRAGTSGSYEQYF. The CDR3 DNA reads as TGTGCCAGCAGAGCCGGGACTAGCGGGAGCTACGAGCAGTACTTC. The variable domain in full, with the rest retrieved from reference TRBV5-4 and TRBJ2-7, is ETGVTQSPTHLIKTRGQQVTLRCSSQSGHNTVSWYQQALGQGPQFIFQYYREEENGRGNFPPRFSGLQFPNYSSELNVNALELDDSALYLCASRAGTSGSYEQYFGPGTRLTVT.

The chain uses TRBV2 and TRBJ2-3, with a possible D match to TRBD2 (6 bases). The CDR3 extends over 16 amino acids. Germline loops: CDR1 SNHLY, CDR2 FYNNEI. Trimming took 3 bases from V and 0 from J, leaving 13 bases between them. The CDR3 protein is CASSEREEPSTDTQYF. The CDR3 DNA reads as TGTGCCAGCAGTGAGAGGGAGGAACCTAGCACAGATACGCAGTATTTT.

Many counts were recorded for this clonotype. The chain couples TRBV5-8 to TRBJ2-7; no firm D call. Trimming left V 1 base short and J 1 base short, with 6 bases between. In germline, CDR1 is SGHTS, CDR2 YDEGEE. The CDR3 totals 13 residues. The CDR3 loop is CASSLIQSYEQYF. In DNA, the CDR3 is TGTGCCAGCAGCTTGATTCAGTCCTACGAGCAGTACTTC. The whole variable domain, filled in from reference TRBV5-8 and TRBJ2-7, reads EAGVTQSPTHLIKTRGQQATLRCSPISGHTSVYWYQQALGLGLQFLLWYDEGEERNRGNFPPRFSGRQFPNYSSELNVNALELEDSALYLCASSLIQSYEQYFGPGTRLTVT.

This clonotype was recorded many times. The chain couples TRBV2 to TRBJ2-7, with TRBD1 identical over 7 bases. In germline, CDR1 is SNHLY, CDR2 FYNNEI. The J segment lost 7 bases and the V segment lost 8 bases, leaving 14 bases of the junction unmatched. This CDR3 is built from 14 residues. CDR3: CASEIWDSQEEQYF. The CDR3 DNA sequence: TGTGCCAGCGAAATATGGGACAGCCAGGAAGAGCAGTACTTC. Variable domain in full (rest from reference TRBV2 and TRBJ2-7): EPEVTQTPSHQVTQMGQEVILRCVPISNHLYFYWYRQILGQKVEFLVSFYNNEISEKSEIFDDQFSVERPDGSNFTLKIRSTKLEDSAMYFCASEIWDSQEEQYFGPGTRLTVT.

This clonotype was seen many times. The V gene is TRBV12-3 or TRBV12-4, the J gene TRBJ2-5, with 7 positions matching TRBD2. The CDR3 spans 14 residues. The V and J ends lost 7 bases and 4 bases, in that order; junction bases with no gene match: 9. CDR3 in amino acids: CASTGRERGETQYF. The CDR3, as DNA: TGTGCCAGCACTGGGCGGGAGCGGGGAGAGACCCAGTACTTC.

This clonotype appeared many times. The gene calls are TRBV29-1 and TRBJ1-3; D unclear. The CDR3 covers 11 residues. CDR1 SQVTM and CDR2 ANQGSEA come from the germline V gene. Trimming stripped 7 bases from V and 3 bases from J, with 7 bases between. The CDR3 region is CSGRGGNTIYF. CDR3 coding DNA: TGCAGCGGCCGGGGTGGAAACACCATATATTTT.

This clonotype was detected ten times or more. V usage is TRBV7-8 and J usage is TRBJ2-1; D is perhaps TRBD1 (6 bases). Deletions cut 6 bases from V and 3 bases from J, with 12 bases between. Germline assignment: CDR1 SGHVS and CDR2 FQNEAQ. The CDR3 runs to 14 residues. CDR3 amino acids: CASSYRDNYNEQFF. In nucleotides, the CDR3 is TGTGCCAGCAGTTACCGGGACAACTACAATGAGCAGTTCTTC.

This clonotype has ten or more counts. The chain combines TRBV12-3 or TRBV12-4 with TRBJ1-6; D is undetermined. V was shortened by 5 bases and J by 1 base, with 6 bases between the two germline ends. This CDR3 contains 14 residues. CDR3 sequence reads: CASSTDSYNSPLHF. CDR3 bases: TGTGCCAGCAGTACCGATTCCTATAATTCACCCCTCCACTTT.

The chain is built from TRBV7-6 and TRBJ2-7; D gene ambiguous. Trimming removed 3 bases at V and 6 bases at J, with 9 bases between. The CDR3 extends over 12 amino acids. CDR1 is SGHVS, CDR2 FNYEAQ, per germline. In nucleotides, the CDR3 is TGTGCCAGCAGCTTGGTGACTGGCGAGCAGTACTTC. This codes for CASSLVTGEQYF.

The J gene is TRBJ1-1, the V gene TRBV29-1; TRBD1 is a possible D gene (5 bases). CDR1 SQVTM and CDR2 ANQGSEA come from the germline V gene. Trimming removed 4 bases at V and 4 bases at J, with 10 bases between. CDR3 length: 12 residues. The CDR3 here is CSVVGPFTEAFF. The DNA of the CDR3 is TGCAGCGTTGTGGGGCCGTTCACTGAAGCTTTCTTT.